The rows below give T cell receptor beta chains drawn from one sample of a study of OX40 agonist ivuxolimab in advanced cancers. Using immunoSEQ multiplex PCR, the repertoire was profiled, and TCRdb retains in-frame clones only, with some absent. The sample lists 50,000 to 70,000 clones; around four fifths were seen once. Sample: CD4+ or CD8+ T cells sorted from blood, taken in a trial of the OX40 agonist ivuxolimab. Receptors were obtained from an adult with an advanced solid tumor such as melanoma, head and neck, liver or kidney cancer. Each CDR3 is given with its conserved first and last residue.

len	v_gene	CDR3aa
16	TRBV6-6	CASSLTSGRARETQYF
15	TRBV9	CASSRDRSGTGELFF
15	TRBV5-4	CASSLETGWVGEQFF
13	TRBV30	CAWSIGTSAEQYF
15	TRBV19	CASTPGGNGANVLTF
15	TRBV7-9	CASSTEAGITDTQYF
12	TRBV16	CASSPRRDEQFF
15	TRBV6-5	CASSYLRAGTDTQYF
15	TRBV7-8	CASSLVGGRADTQYF
17	TRBV28	CASSLWSNGEGQQPQHF
15	TRBV18	CASSPTGGEQETQYF
16	TRBV6-5	CASSYSVGTVGRELFF
14	TRBV7-6	CASSFGRDSYEQYF
13	TRBV30	CAWKRDRNYEQYF
16	TRBV7-2	CASSPPDGTATYEQYF
13	TRBV6-6	CASSYDQGYEQYF
16	TRBV28	CASRLAGGPSYNEQFF
15	TRBV27	CASSRLAGVEDTQYF
15	TRBV18	CASSTTATNTGELFF
11	TRBV20-1	CSARVNEKLFF
15	TRBV27	CASSSRGPYNSPLHF
15	TRBV28	CASSSGGEDSYEQYF
15	TRBV28	CASSSSFDRHYGYTF
16	TRBV6-5	CASSYADRGNTGELFF
13	TRBV5-4	CASSAGQGDEQYF
15	TRBV7-2	CASSLGVGLSYGYTF
11	TRBV20-1	CSAFRGVEQYF
14	TRBV15	CATSWDTESTEAFF
15	TRBV9	CASSEGGGGAYEQYF
12	TRBV6-5	CASSWGTGELFF
14	TRBV5-6	CASSLDREKYEQYF
11	TRBV6-5	CASMLGYEQYF
12	TRBV30	CAWMSGKGGYTF
15	TRBV28	CASSSPDGGAQPQHF
16	TRBV4-2	CASSQDLVAGDNEQFF
15	TRBV5-4	CASSFGGARGDTQYF
14	TRBV28	CASSPGGEGTEAFF
15	TRBV18	CASSRIQGWDNEQFF
15	TRBV28	CASSPGTGLEDEQFF
11	TRBV6-5	CASSYQETQYF
17	TRBV11-2	CASSLDLYRVSYNEQFF
13	TRBV27	CARLAGGGETQYF
14	TRBV28	CASRLGASSYEQYF
12	TRBV11-2	CASSRWTTEQYF
12	TRBV4-1	CASSQDFYEQYF
14	TRBV28	CASRARISTDTQYF
16	TRBV7-8	CASSQTGTQSSYEQYF
15	TRBV6-4	CASSDSEGGTDTQYF
12	TRBV5-5	CASSLGQSFYTF
13	TRBV11-2	CASSLARNNEQFF
19	TRBV28	CASTSGTGVFRDKDTEAFF
17	TRBV4-1	CASSFIPTPGAYNEQFF
15	TRBV7-3	CASSLTSGRAYEQFF
17	TRBV4-1	CASSQVLAGVSSETQYF